This is a list of T cell receptor beta chains from one sample in a study of blood T cells in healthy people across ages. TCRdb processed the 5' RACE reads anew with MiXCR; each CDR3 protein has one entry. The data hold 600,000 to 800,000 distinct CDR3 sequences, with roughly half observed a single time. The specimen was blood. The source is a woman of 80 years or more in good health. The CDR3 runs from the conserved cysteine through the conserved F or W. A D gene is named only where the DNA matches it firmly. Clone size is stated in some rows and not others, as once, few, many or a class when expanded.

cdr3_aa: CAISLTGAHAEAFF; cdr3_nt: TGTGCCATCAGCTTAACGGGGGCTCACGCTGAAGCTTTCTTT; clone_size: NA; v_call: TRBV10-3; j_call: TRBJ1-1; d_call: NA
cdr3_aa: CASGAGGRLTGELFF; cdr3_nt: TGTGCCAGCGGAGCAGGGGGCAGGCTCACCGGGGAGCTGTTTTTT; clone_size: few; v_call: TRBV28; j_call: TRBJ2-2; d_call: TRBD1
cdr3_aa: CASSWAGLTDTQYF; cdr3_nt: TGTGCCAGCAGCTGGGCAGGGCTCACAGATACGCAGTATTTT; clone_size: many; v_call: TRBV11-2; j_call: TRBJ2-3; d_call: NA
cdr3_aa: CASRRRGGAFTDTQYF; cdr3_nt: TGTGCCAGCAGGCGCCGGGGGGGCGCGTTCACAGATACGCAGTATTTT; clone_size: few; v_call: TRBV12-3/TRBV12-4; j_call: TRBJ2-3; d_call: TRBD2
cdr3_aa: CASSYDGGGRARDTQYF; cdr3_nt: TGTGCCAGCAGTTACGATGGTGGCGGGAGGGCCAGGGATACGCAGTATTTT; clone_size: many; v_call: TRBV6-6; j_call: TRBJ2-3; d_call: TRBD2
cdr3_aa: CASSYYGTDPSYF; cdr3_nt: TGTGCCAGCAGTTACTATGGGACCGACCCATCGTACTTC; clone_size: NA; v_call: TRBV27; j_call: TRBJ2-4; d_call: NA
cdr3_aa: CATSPETDYEQYF; cdr3_nt: TGTGCCACCAGTCCTGAAACGGACTACGAGCAGTACTTC; clone_size: NA; v_call: TRBV15; j_call: TRBJ2-7; d_call: NA
cdr3_aa: CASSAGILNIQYF; cdr3_nt: TGTGCCAGCAGTGCAGGGATTCTAAACATTCAGTACTTC; clone_size: NA; v_call: TRBV6-1; j_call: TRBJ2-4; d_call: NA
cdr3_aa: CASSRTTGSEQFF; cdr3_nt: TGCGCCAGCAGCCGGACCACAGGGAGTGAGCAGTTCTTC; clone_size: NA; v_call: TRBV5-1; j_call: TRBJ2-1; d_call: NA
cdr3_aa: CSAREEGLPGNEQFF; cdr3_nt: TGCAGTGCTAGAGAGGAGGGACTCCCTGGCAATGAGCAGTTCTTC; clone_size: NA; v_call: TRBV20-1; j_call: TRBJ2-1; d_call: NA
cdr3_aa: CASTRSEGAGDEQFF; cdr3_nt: TGTGCCAGCACCCGATCTGAGGGGGCCGGAGATGAGCAGTTCTTC; clone_size: once; v_call: TRBV27; j_call: TRBJ2-1; d_call: TRBD1
cdr3_aa: CASSLRDESTDTQYF; cdr3_nt: TGTGCCAGCAGCTTGCGGGATGAGAGCACAGATACGCAGTATTTT; clone_size: NA; v_call: TRBV5-8; j_call: TRBJ2-3; d_call: NA
cdr3_aa: CASSVGQGLGSNQPQHF; cdr3_nt: TGTGCCAGCAGCGTAGGACAGGGGCTAGGGAGCAATCAGCCCCAGCATTTT; clone_size: few; v_call: TRBV9; j_call: TRBJ1-5; d_call: TRBD1
cdr3_aa: CASRLLTAATEAFF; cdr3_nt: TGTGCCAGCAGACTATTAACAGCGGCCACTGAAGCTTTCTTT; clone_size: few; v_call: TRBV28; j_call: TRBJ1-1; d_call: NA
cdr3_aa: CASSPQGAITYEQYF; cdr3_nt: TGTGCCAGCTCACCCCAAGGGGCGATTACCTACGAGCAGTACTTC; clone_size: NA; v_call: TRBV18; j_call: TRBJ2-7; d_call: NA
cdr3_aa: CASSVSPPSTNTQYF; cdr3_nt: TGTGCCAGCAGTGTTTCCCCCCCTAGCACAAATACGCAGTATTTT; clone_size: NA; v_call: TRBV2; j_call: TRBJ2-3; d_call: NA
cdr3_aa: CASSLAGEYNEQFF; cdr3_nt: TGTGCCAGCAGCTTGGCAGGGGAGTACAATGAGCAGTTCTTC; clone_size: once; v_call: TRBV7-9; j_call: TRBJ2-1; d_call: NA
cdr3_aa: CASSLAAGETFAGELFF; cdr3_nt: TGCGCCAGCAGCTTGGCCGCGGGAGAAACATTCGCCGGGGAGCTGTTTTTT; clone_size: NA; v_call: TRBV5-1; j_call: TRBJ2-2; d_call: TRBD2
cdr3_aa: CSVLHYSYNEQFF; cdr3_nt: TGCAGTGTACTTCATTATTCCTACAATGAGCAGTTCTTC; clone_size: NA; v_call: TRBV20-1; j_call: TRBJ2-1; d_call: NA
cdr3_aa: CASSLMTGNEQFF; cdr3_nt: TGTGCCAGCAGCTTAATGACGGGCAATGAGCAGTTCTTC; clone_size: many; v_call: TRBV7-9; j_call: TRBJ2-1; d_call: NA
cdr3_aa: CSASRGSKNIQYF; cdr3_nt: TGCAGTGCTAGCCGGGGATCCAAAAACATTCAGTACTTC; clone_size: many; v_call: TRBV20-1; j_call: TRBJ2-4; d_call: NA
cdr3_aa: CASSLMTGVDTQYF; cdr3_nt: TGTGCCAGCAGCTTGATGACAGGGGTTGATACGCAGTATTTT; clone_size: once; v_call: TRBV7-9; j_call: TRBJ2-3; d_call: TRBD1
cdr3_aa: CASSDRGFSYNEQFF; cdr3_nt: TGTGCCAGCAGCGACAGGGGGTTCTCCTACAATGAGCAGTTCTTC; clone_size: NA; v_call: TRBV6-1; j_call: TRBJ2-1; d_call: TRBD1
cdr3_aa: CASSKVTGGATGELFF; cdr3_nt: TGTGCCAGCAGCAAAGTTACAGGGGGCGCGACCGGGGAGCTGTTTTTT; clone_size: NA; v_call: TRBV21-1; j_call: TRBJ2-2; d_call: NA
cdr3_aa: CASSPSARSYEQYF; cdr3_nt: TGTGCCAGCAGCCCTAGCGCTCGCTCCTACGAGCAGTACTTC; clone_size: NA; v_call: TRBV7-9; j_call: TRBJ2-7; d_call: NA
cdr3_aa: CASSQVWGEQFF; cdr3_nt: TGTGCCAGCAGCCAAGTTTGGGGTGAGCAGTTCTTC; clone_size: NA; v_call: TRBV14; j_call: TRBJ2-1; d_call: NA
cdr3_aa: CASSAYTQGSNPPQHF; cdr3_nt: TGTGCCAGCAGTGCCTATACCCAGGGGAGCAATCCGCCCCAGCATTTT; clone_size: NA; v_call: TRBV6-1; j_call: TRBJ1-5; d_call: NA
cdr3_aa: CSVVAGGNQETQYF; cdr3_nt: TGCAGCGTTGTGGCGGGGGGAAACCAAGAGACCCAGTACTTC; clone_size: many; v_call: TRBV29-1; j_call: TRBJ2-5; d_call: TRBD2
cdr3_aa: CASSPLRTEIMNTEAFF; cdr3_nt: TGTGCCAGCAGTCCCTTGCGGACGGAGATCATGAACACTGAAGCTTTCTTT; clone_size: NA; v_call: TRBV27; j_call: TRBJ1-1; d_call: NA
cdr3_aa: CASSSYGSLRSYNEQFF; cdr3_nt: TGTGCCAGCAGTTCATATGGGAGCCTCCGGTCCTACAATGAGCAGTTCTTC; clone_size: NA; v_call: TRBV27; j_call: TRBJ2-1; d_call: NA
cdr3_aa: CSAPDLSSYNSPLHF; cdr3_nt: TGCAGTGCCCCCGACCTAAGCTCCTATAATTCACCCCTCCACTTT; clone_size: NA; v_call: TRBV20-1; j_call: TRBJ1-6; d_call: NA
cdr3_aa: CASSPSGVKTQYF; cdr3_nt: TGTGCCAGCAGCCCCTCGGGAGTAAAGACCCAGTACTTC; clone_size: many; v_call: TRBV7-9; j_call: TRBJ2-5; d_call: NA
cdr3_aa: CASSQEPQGDGSNQPQHF; cdr3_nt: TGCGCCAGCAGCCAAGAGCCGCAGGGGGATGGGAGCAATCAGCCCCAGCATTTT; clone_size: few; v_call: TRBV4-1; j_call: TRBJ1-5; d_call: TRBD1
cdr3_aa: CASSSDRGPYEQYF; cdr3_nt: TGTGCCAGCAGTTCAGACAGGGGTCCCTACGAGCAGTACTTC; clone_size: NA; v_call: TRBV27; j_call: TRBJ2-7; d_call: TRBD1
cdr3_aa: CASKPGGSSYNEQFF; cdr3_nt: TGTGCCAGCAAACCCGGGGGGTCCTCCTACAATGAGCAGTTCTTC; clone_size: NA; v_call: TRBV12-3/TRBV12-4; j_call: TRBJ2-1; d_call: TRBD2
cdr3_aa: CAGSRTQGDTQYF; cdr3_nt: TGTGCCGGCAGTCGGACCCAGGGAGATACGCAGTATTTT; clone_size: NA; v_call: TRBV27; j_call: TRBJ2-3; d_call: NA
cdr3_aa: CSALARQGLYGYTF; cdr3_nt: TGCAGTGCCCTAGCCCGCCAGGGCCTCTATGGCTACACCTTC; clone_size: NA; v_call: TRBV20-1; j_call: TRBJ1-2; d_call: NA
cdr3_aa: CASSPRGGVNEKLFF; cdr3_nt: TGTGCCAGCTCACCACGCGGGGGCGTCAATGAAAAACTGTTTTTT; clone_size: NA; v_call: TRBV18; j_call: TRBJ1-4; d_call: NA
cdr3_aa: CASAFIRAGFGYEQYF; cdr3_nt: TGTGCCAGCGCGTTTATCAGGGCAGGGTTTGGGTACGAGCAGTACTTC; clone_size: many; v_call: TRBV27; j_call: TRBJ2-7; d_call: NA
cdr3_aa: CASSRRTSGETFGSYNEQFF; cdr3_nt: TGTGCCAGCAGCCGACGGACTAGCGGGGAGACTTTCGGCTCCTACAATGAGCAGTTCTTC; clone_size: NA; v_call: TRBV7-2; j_call: TRBJ2-1; d_call: TRBD2
cdr3_aa: CASSRGIEYGYTF; cdr3_nt: TGCGCCAGCAGCCGGGGGATAGAATATGGCTACACCTTC; clone_size: many; v_call: TRBV5-1; j_call: TRBJ1-2; d_call: NA
cdr3_aa: CASSQDAGGGKETQYF; cdr3_nt: TGCGCCAGCAGCCAAGATGCAGGCGGGGGTAAAGAGACCCAGTACTTC; clone_size: NA; v_call: TRBV4-1; j_call: TRBJ2-5; d_call: TRBD2
cdr3_aa: CSARDAGANEKLFF; cdr3_nt: TGCAGTGCTAGAGATGCAGGGGCTAATGAAAAACTGTTTTTT; clone_size: NA; v_call: TRBV20-1; j_call: TRBJ1-4; d_call: NA
cdr3_aa: CSVETAALTYEQYF; cdr3_nt: TGCAGCGTAGAGACTGCTGCTCTCACCTACGAGCAGTACTTC; clone_size: many; v_call: TRBV29-1; j_call: TRBJ2-7; d_call: NA
cdr3_aa: CASSLSKIEGARTPTDTQYF; cdr3_nt: TGTGCCAGCAGTTTAAGTAAGATCGAGGGGGCGCGAACTCCCACAGATACGCAGTATTTT; clone_size: NA; v_call: TRBV27; j_call: TRBJ2-3; d_call: TRBD1
cdr3_aa: CASSGFPRRLNTEAFF; cdr3_nt: TGTGCCAGCAGCGGATTCCCCAGAAGACTGAACACTGAAGCTTTCTTT; clone_size: few; v_call: TRBV9; j_call: TRBJ1-1; d_call: NA
cdr3_aa: CSAWTLSSYEQYF; cdr3_nt: TGCAGTGCCTGGACCCTAAGCTCCTACGAGCAGTACTTC; clone_size: NA; v_call: TRBV20-1; j_call: TRBJ2-7; d_call: NA
cdr3_aa: CASSGGRVEETQYF; cdr3_nt: TGTGCCAGCAGTGGAGGGAGGGTCGAAGAGACCCAGTACTTC; clone_size: NA; v_call: TRBV25-1; j_call: TRBJ2-5; d_call: TRBD2
cdr3_aa: CAGSTGNEQFF; cdr3_nt: TGTGCCGGGAGTACCGGCAATGAGCAGTTCTTC; clone_size: NA; v_call: TRBV30; j_call: TRBJ2-1; d_call: NA
cdr3_aa: CASSLGTSGFYEQYF; cdr3_nt: TGCGCCAGCAGCCTAGGGACTAGCGGTTTCTACGAGCAGTACTTC; clone_size: NA; v_call: TRBV4-1; j_call: TRBJ2-7; d_call: TRBD2
cdr3_aa: CASSVEGDSSYEQYF; cdr3_nt: TGTGCCAGCAGCGTAGAGGGGGACAGCTCCTACGAGCAGTACTTC; clone_size: many; v_call: TRBV9; j_call: TRBJ2-7; d_call: TRBD1
cdr3_aa: CSALSLRDKNTDTQYF; cdr3_nt: TGCAGTGCCCTTTCCCTCCGGGACAAAAACACAGATACGCAGTATTTT; clone_size: NA; v_call: TRBV20-1; j_call: TRBJ2-3; d_call: NA
cdr3_aa: CASSLDPQGADYGYTF; cdr3_nt: TGTGCCAGCAGCCTCGACCCACAGGGGGCCGACTATGGCTACACCTTC; clone_size: many; v_call: TRBV4-2; j_call: TRBJ1-2; d_call: TRBD1
cdr3_aa: CASSQGTSGGALADTQYF; cdr3_nt: TGTGCCAGCAGCCAAGGGACTAGCGGGGGGGCCTTAGCAGATACGCAGTATTTT; clone_size: NA; v_call: TRBV4-2; j_call: TRBJ2-3; d_call: TRBD2
cdr3_aa: CATSDLRQDEQFF; cdr3_nt: TGTGCCACCAGTGATTTGAGACAAGATGAGCAGTTCTTC; clone_size: NA; v_call: TRBV24-1; j_call: TRBJ2-1; d_call: NA
cdr3_aa: CSAQGTGGYNEQYF; cdr3_nt: TGCAGTGCCCAAGGGACAGGGGGTTACAATGAGCAGTACTTC; clone_size: few; v_call: TRBV20-1; j_call: TRBJ2-7; d_call: TRBD1
cdr3_aa: CSVEGWLADSDTQYF; cdr3_nt: TGCAGCGTTGAAGGATGGCTAGCGGATTCAGATACGCAGTATTTT; clone_size: many; v_call: TRBV29-1; j_call: TRBJ2-3; d_call: TRBD2
cdr3_aa: CSAMRLAAYEQYF; cdr3_nt: TGCAGTGCCATGAGGCTAGCGGCCTACGAGCAGTACTTC; clone_size: many; v_call: TRBV20-1; j_call: TRBJ2-7; d_call: TRBD2
cdr3_aa: CASASSGRAAPPYNEQFF; cdr3_nt: TGTGCCAGCGCCTCTAGCGGGAGGGCCGCCCCACCCTACAATGAGCAGTTCTTC; clone_size: many; v_call: TRBV6-2/TRBV6-3; j_call: TRBJ2-1; d_call: TRBD2
cdr3_aa: CAISRQGPNTEAFF; cdr3_nt: TGTGCCATCAGCCGACAGGGACCGAACACTGAAGCTTTCTTT; clone_size: NA; v_call: TRBV10-3; j_call: TRBJ1-1; d_call: TRBD1